Below, 17 T cell receptor beta chains from the same sample are listed, as sequenced in a study of blood T cell repertoires in COVID-19. Only in-frame clones appear in the TCRdb table, and some are missing; sequencing was by immunoSEQ multiplex PCR. This sample has some 210,000 clones, with approximately 80% found just once. The sequencing sample was made of peripheral blood. The receptors come from a human donor in a cohort sampled during active COVID-19.

This chain uses TRBV2 with TRBJ2-1; 7 nucleotides line up with TRBD2. CDR3 length: 14 amino acids. V was clipped by 8 bases and J by 8 bases; unmatched bases: 12. Germline V gene sequence: CDR1 SNHLY, CDR2 FYNNEI. The CDR3 protein is CASLFRTRGYEQFF. The CDR3 DNA reads TGTGCCAGCTTGTTCAGGACTAGAGGTTATGAGCAGTTCTTC.

This chain connects TRBV5-1 to TRBJ1-4; D ambiguous. The CDR3 is 11 residues long. V dropped 4 bases and J dropped 8 bases, with 6 bases sitting between them. CDR1 and CDR2 from the germline V gene are SGHRS and YFSETQ. CDR3 DNA: TGCGCCAGCAGCGGCGGGGAAAAACTGTTTTTT. Translation gives CASSGGEKLFF.

The chain is built from TRBV6-6 and TRBJ2-5; 11 positions match TRBD2. The CDR3 length is 17 residues. The trim removed 5 bases at V and 3 bases at J, leaving 11 bases unmatched. CDR1 and CDR2 (germline): MNHNY, SVGAGI (reference sequence). The CDR3 DNA is TGTGCCAGCAGTCCTACCACTCTAGCGGGGGGAGAAGAGACCCAGTACTTC. Encoded protein: CASSPTTLAGGEETQYF.

V is TRBV4-1 and J is TRBJ1-1; D perhaps matches TRBD1 (5 bases). This CDR3 region has 18 residues. The ends were cut back, 1 base at V and 0 bases at J, with 18 bases in the middle. Germline values: CDR1 MGHRA, CDR2 YSYEKL. CDR3 in amino acids: CASSQGGGGVSMNTEAFF. DNA for the CDR3: TGCGCCAGCAGCCAAGGGGGTGGGGGGGTCAGCATGAACACTGAAGCTTTCTTT.

This chain joins TRBV14 and TRBJ2-1; TRBD2 matches 10 bases. The CDR3 sequence is 15 residues long. The germline CDR1 and CDR2 sequences are SGHDN and FVKESK. V was pared by 6 bases and J by 6 bases, with 8 bases of the junction left unmatched. CDR3 protein: CASSQTSGRLNEQFF. The CDR3 nucleotides are TGTGCCAGCAGTCAGACTAGCGGGCGACTCAATGAGCAGTTCTTC.

V usage is TRBV2 and J usage is TRBJ1-2; D remains unclear. The ends were cut back, 4 bases at V and 3 bases at J, with 9 bases in the middle. The CDR3 sequence is 13 residues long. Germline lookup yields CDR1 SNHLY and CDR2 FYNNEI. CDR3 in DNA: TGTGCCAGCAGTGGGCTCGGGGACTATGGCTACACCTTC. Encoded protein: CASSGLGDYGYTF.

The chain couples TRBV11-2 to TRBJ1-2; TRBD1 aligns across 7 bases. The CDR3 is made up of 15 amino acids. CDR1 is SGHAT, CDR2 FQNNGV, per germline. V lost 1 base, J lost 0 bases, and 2 bases stayed unmatched. CDR3: CASSLADRANYGYTF. CDR3 nucleotides: TGTGCCAGCAGCTTAGCTGACAGGGCTAACTATGGCTACACCTTC.

The V gene is TRBV6-5, the J gene TRBJ1-3; perhaps TRBD1 as D (5 bases). The CDR3 covers 14 residues. V lost 5 bases and J lost 4, with 12 bases in between. CDR1 MNHEY and CDR2 SVGAGI come from the germline V gene. The CDR3 sequence: CASSPGVRGNTIYF. The CDR3 coding sequence is TGTGCCAGCAGTCCGGGGGTTCGGGGAAACACCATATATTTT.

The sample holds a few counts of this clone. The V gene is TRBV19, the J gene TRBJ1-5; the D is unclear. Germline CDR1 and CDR2: LNHDA and SQIVND (reference sequence). V lost 5 bases and J lost 1, with 15 bases in between. CDR3 length: 16 residues. The CDR3 sequence: CASSGSGGRSNQPQHF. The DNA of the CDR3 is TGTGCCAGTAGTGGATCGGGTGGTCGAAGCAATCAGCCCCAGCATTTT.

This chain links TRBV24-1 with TRBJ2-3; D is undetermined. Germline lookup yields CDR1 KGHDR and CDR2 SFDVKD. V dropped 0 bases and J dropped 6 bases, with 3 bases sitting between them. CDR3 size: 12 residues. CDR3 nucleotides: TGTGCCACCAGTGATTTGCAGGATACGCAGTATTTT. It translates to CATSDLQDTQYF.

The chain recombines TRBV19 with TRBJ2-7; perhaps TRBD2 as D (6 bases). The germline CDR1 and CDR2 sequences are LNHDA and SQIVND (reference sequence). The CDR3 is made up of 14 amino acids. V shed 7 bases and J shed 3 bases, with 16 bases lying between them. The CDR3 region is CASTHKAGGYEQYF. The CDR3 DNA sequence: TGTGCCAGTACCCACAAGGCCGGGGGCTACGAGCAGTACTTC.

The genes are TRBV24-1 and TRBJ2-5; the D gene is possibly TRBD2 (5 bases). Per the germline V gene, CDR1 is KGHDR and CDR2 is SFDVKD. Trimming removed 5 bases from V and 0 bases from J, with 6 bases in between. There are 13 residues in the CDR3. The CDR3 region has the DNA TGTGCCACCAGTGCGGGGTACCAAGAGACCCAGTACTTC. It is translated as CATSAGYQETQYF.

The V call is TRBV20-1, the J call TRBJ2-7; the D is unclear. Trimming took off 3 bases at V and 9 bases at J, with 27 bases between the two ends. The CDR3 has 16 amino acids. Per germline, CDR1 DFQATT and CDR2 SNEGSKA (reference sequence). DNA of the CDR3: TGCAGTGCTAGTCCTTGGCAGGCCGCTGGGTTAATGGTGCAGTACTTC. Encoded protein: CSASPWQAAGLMVQYF.

Comments on this clone: The junction shows a germline mismatch at one end, possibly a read error. The rearrangement joins TRBV7-7 to TRBJ2-6, with D possibly called TRBD1 or TRBD2 (6 bases each). Per the germline V gene, CDR1 is SSHAT and CDR2 is FNYEAQ (reference sequence). This CDR3 is built from 16 residues. CDR3 sequence (DNA): TGTGCTAGCAGCTTAGGAGGGGGACCTGGGGCCAACGTCCTGACTTTC. Encoded protein: CASSLGGGPGANVLTF.

J is TRBJ2-5 and V is TRBV28, with 7 nucleotides matching TRBD2. In germline, CDR1 is MDHEN, CDR2 SYDVKM. With V trimmed by 6 bases and J by 7 bases, 8 bases remained unmatched. This CDR3 has 13 amino acids. CDR3 residues: CASSPGGGVTQYF. The CDR3 coding sequence is TGTGCCAGCAGCCCGGGAGGAGGGGTGACCCAGTACTTC.

The V call is TRBV7-6, the J call TRBJ1-5, with D possibly TRBD1 on 6 matching bases. Trimming removed 2 bases from V and 6 bases from J, with 11 bases in between. The CDR3 consists of 14 residues. From germline, CDR1 is SGHVS and CDR2 FNYEAQ. CDR3 nucleotide sequence: TGTGCCAGCAGCTTATCAGGGGTGGGTCAGCCCCAGCATTTT. This encodes CASSLSGVGQPQHF.

This clone was seen once. The chain employs TRBV6-5 and TRBJ1-2; TRBD1 matches at 7 bases. V lost 4 bases, J lost 8 bases, and 10 bases stayed unmatched. The V gene's germline CDR1 is MNHEY and CDR2 SVGAGI. This CDR3 is built from 14 residues. The CDR3 sequence: CASSFNRGRSGYTF. CDR3 bases: TGTGCCAGCAGTTTTAACAGGGGACGCAGCGGCTACACCTTC.